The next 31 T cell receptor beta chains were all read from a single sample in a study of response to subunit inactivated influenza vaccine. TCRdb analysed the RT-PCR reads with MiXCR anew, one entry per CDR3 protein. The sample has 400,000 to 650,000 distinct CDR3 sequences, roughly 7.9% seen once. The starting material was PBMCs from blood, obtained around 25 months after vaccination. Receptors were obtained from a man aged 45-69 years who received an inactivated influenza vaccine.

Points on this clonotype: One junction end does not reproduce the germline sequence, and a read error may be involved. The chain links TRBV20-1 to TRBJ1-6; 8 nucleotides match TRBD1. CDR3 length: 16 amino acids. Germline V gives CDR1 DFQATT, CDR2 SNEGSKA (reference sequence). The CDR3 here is CCARLTTGVSNSPLHF. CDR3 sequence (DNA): TGCTGTGCTAGACTAACGACAGGGGTCTCTAATTCACCCCTCCACTTT.

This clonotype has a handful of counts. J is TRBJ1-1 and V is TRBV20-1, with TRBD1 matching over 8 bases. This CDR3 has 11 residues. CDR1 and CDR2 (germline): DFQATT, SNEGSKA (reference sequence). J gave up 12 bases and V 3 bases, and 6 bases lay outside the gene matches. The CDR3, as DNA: TGCAGTGCTAGTCCGGGACAGGTGTCTTTCTTT. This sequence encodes CSASPGQVSFF.

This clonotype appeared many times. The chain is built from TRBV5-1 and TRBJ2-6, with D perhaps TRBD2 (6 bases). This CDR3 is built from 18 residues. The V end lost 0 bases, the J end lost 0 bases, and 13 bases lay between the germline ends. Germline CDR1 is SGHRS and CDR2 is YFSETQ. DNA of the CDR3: TGCGCCAGCAGCTTGGCTGTAGCGGTTTACTCTGGGGCCAACGTCCTGACTTTC. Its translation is CASSLAVAVYSGANVLTF.

The CDR3 nucleotides are TGCAGTGCTAGAGTTTACGGGGGAGGAGAAAAACTGTTTTTT. Protein: CSARVYGGGEKLFF. The chain couples TRBV20-1 to TRBJ1-4; D possibly corresponds to TRBD1 (5 bases). In germline, CDR1 is DFQATT, CDR2 SNEGSKA (reference sequence). The CDR3 covers 14 residues. With 1 base removed from V and 8 bases from J, the gap between germline ends came to 14 bases.

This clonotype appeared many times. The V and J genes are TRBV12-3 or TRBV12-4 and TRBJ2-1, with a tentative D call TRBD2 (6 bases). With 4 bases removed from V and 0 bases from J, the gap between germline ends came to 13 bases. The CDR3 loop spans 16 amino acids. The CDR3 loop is CASSSYSGVSYNEQFF. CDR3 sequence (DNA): TGTGCCAGCAGTTCTTATAGCGGAGTCTCCTACAATGAGCAGTTCTTC.

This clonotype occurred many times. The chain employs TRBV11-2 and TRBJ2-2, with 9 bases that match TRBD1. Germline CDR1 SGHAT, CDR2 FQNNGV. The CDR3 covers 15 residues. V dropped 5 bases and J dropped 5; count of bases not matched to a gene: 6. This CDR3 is CASSRDRVGTGELFF. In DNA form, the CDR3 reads TGTGCCAGCAGCCGGGACAGGGTTGGGACCGGGGAGCTGTTTTTT.

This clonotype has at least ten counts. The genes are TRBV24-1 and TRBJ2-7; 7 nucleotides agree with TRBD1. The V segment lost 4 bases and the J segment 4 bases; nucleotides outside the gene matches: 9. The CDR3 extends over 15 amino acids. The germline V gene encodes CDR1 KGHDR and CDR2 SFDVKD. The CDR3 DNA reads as TGTGCCACCAGTGACCCATCGGACAGGCGGTACGAGCAGTACTTC. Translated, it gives CATSDPSDRRYEQYF.

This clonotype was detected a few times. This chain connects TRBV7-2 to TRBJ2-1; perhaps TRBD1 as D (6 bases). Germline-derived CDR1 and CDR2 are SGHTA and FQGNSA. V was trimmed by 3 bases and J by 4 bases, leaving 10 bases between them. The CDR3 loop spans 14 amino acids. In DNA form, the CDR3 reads TGTGCCAGCAGCTTTACAGGGACATACAATGAGCAGTTCTTC. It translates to CASSFTGTYNEQFF.

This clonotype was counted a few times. CDR3 sequence: CSVRSVREDTEAFF. The CDR3 DNA reads TGCAGCGTGCGGTCAGTCAGGGAGGACACTGAAGCTTTCTTT. The chain employs TRBV29-1 and TRBJ1-1; D might be TRBD1 (5 bases). Germline V gene sequence: CDR1 SQVTM, CDR2 ANQGSEA. The CDR3 covers 14 residues. Trimming left V 6 bases short and J 3 bases short, with 17 bases between.

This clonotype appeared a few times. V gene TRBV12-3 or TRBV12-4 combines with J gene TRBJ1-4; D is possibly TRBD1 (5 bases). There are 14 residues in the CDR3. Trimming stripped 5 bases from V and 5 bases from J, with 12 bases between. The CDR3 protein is CASSTRVQNEKLFF. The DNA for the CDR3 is TGTGCCAGCAGTACCAGGGTACAGAATGAAAAACTGTTTTTT.

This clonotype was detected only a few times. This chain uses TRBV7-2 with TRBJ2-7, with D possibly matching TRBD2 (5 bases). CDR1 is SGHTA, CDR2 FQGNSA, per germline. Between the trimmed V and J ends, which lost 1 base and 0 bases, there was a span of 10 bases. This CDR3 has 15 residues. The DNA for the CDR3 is TGTGCCAGCAGCTTAGGTGTGACTACCTCCTACGAGCAGTACTTC. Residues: CASSLGVTTSYEQYF.

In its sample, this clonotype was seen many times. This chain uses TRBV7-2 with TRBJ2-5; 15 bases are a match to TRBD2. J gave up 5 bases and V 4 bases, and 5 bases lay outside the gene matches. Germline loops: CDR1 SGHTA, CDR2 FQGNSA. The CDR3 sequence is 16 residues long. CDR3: CASSWTSGRAGETQYF. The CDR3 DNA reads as TGTGCCAGCAGCTGGACTAGCGGGAGGGCTGGGGAGACCCAGTACTTC.

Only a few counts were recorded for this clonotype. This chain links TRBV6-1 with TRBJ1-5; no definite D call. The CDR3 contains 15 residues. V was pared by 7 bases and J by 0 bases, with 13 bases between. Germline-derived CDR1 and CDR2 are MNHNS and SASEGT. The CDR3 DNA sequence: TGTGCCAGCACCCTGGGAGGAGATAGCAATCAGCCCCAGCATTTT. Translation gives CASTLGGDSNQPQHF.

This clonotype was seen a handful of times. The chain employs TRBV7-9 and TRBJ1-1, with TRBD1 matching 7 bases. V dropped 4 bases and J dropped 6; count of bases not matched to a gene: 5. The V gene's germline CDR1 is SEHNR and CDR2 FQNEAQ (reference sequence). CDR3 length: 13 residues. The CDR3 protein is CASSYFDRAEAFF. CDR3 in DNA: TGTGCCAGCAGCTACTTCGACAGGGCTGAAGCTTTCTTT.

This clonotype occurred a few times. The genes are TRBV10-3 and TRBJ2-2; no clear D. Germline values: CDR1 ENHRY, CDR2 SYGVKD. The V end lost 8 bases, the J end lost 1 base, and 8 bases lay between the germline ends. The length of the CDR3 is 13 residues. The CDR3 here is CAIGRMNTGELFF. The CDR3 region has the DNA TGTGCCATCGGCAGAATGAACACCGGGGAGCTGTTTTTT.

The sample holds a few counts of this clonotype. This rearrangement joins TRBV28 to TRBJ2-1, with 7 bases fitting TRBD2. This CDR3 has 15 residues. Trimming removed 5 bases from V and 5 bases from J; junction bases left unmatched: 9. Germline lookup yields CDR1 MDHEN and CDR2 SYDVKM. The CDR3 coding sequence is TGTGCCAGCAGTCCCCCGGCGGGAGTCGACAATGAGCAGTTCTTC. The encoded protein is CASSPPAGVDNEQFF.

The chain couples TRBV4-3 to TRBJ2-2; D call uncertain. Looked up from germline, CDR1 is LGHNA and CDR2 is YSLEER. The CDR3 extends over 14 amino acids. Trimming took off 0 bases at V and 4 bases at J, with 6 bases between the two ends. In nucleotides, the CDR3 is TGCGCCAGCAGCCAAGATTCTTTCACCGGGGAGCTGTTTTTT. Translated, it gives CASSQDSFTGELFF.

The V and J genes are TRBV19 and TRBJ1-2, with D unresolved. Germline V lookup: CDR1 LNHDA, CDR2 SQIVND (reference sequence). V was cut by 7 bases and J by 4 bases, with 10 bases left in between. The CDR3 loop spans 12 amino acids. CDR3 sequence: CASTVNGYGYTF. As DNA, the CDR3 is TGTGCCAGTACGGTTAACGGCTATGGCTACACCTTC.

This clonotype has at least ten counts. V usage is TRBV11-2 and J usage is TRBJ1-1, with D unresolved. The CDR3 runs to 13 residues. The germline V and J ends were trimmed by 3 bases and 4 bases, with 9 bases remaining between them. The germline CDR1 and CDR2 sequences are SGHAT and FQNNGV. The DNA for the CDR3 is TGTGCCAGCAGCTTGGTTCCGGGCACTGAAGCTTTCTTT. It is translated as CASSLVPGTEAFF. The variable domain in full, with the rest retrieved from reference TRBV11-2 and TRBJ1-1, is EAGVAQSPRYKIIEKRQSVAFWCNPISGHATLYWYQQILGQGPKLLIQFQNNGVVDDSQLPKDRFSAERLKGVDSTLKIQPAKLEDSAVYLCASSLVPGTEAFFGQGTRLTVV.

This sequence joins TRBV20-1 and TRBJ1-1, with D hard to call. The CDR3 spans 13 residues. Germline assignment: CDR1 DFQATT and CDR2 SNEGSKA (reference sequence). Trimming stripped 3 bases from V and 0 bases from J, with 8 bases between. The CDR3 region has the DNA TGCAGTGCTAGTCCACAGATGAACACTGAAGCTTTCTTT. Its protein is CSASPQMNTEAFF.

The CDR3 DNA reads as TGCAGCGTTGGAGCGGGGATTTCGGGAGAGACCCAGTACTTC. Amino acids: CSVGAGISGETQYF. This chain uses TRBV29-1 with TRBJ2-5; TRBD2 aligns across 7 bases. This CDR3 region has 14 residues. Per germline, CDR1 SQVTM and CDR2 ANQGSEA. Trimming at V came to 4 bases and at J to 4 bases, leaving 9 bases not matched to a gene.

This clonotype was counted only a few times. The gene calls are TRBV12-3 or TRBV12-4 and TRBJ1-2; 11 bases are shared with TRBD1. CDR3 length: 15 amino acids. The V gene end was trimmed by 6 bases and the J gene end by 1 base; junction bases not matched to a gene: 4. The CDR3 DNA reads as TGTGCCAGCAGAGGACAGGGGGCTGGTAACTATGGCTACACCTTC. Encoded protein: CASRGQGAGNYGYTF.

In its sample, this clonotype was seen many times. This chain's CDR3 is CVGGPATNYGYTF. The DNA of the CDR3 is TGTGTAGGGGGCCCAGCAACTAACTATGGCTACACCTTC. The chain links TRBV6-1 to TRBJ1-2; 7 positions match TRBD1. The CDR3 extends over 13 amino acids. Germline CDR1 and CDR2: MNHNS and SASEGT.

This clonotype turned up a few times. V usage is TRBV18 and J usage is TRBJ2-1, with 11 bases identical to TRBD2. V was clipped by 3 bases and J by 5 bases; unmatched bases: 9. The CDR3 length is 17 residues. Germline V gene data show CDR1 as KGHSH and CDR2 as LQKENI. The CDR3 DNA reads TGTGCCAGCTCACCTATCCCCGGGACTAGCGGCCACAATGAGCAGTTCTTC. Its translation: CASSPIPGTSGHNEQFF.

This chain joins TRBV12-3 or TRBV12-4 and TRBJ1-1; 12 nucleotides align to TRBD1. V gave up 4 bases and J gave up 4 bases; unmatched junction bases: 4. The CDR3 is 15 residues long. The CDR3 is CASSSGTGGFTEAFF. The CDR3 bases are TGTGCCAGCAGTTCCGGGACAGGGGGCTTCACTGAAGCTTTCTTT.

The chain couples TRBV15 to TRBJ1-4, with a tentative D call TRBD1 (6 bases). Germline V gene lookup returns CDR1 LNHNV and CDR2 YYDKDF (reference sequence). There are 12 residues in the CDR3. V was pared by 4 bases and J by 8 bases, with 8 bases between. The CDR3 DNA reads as TGTGCCACCAGCAAAGGGGGGGAAAAACTGTTTTTT. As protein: CATSKGGEKLFF.

The CDR3 DNA reads as TGTGCCAGCAGCCAAGCTCGGACGGTCTCCTACGAGCAGTACTTC. Translation: CASSQARTVSYEQYF. J is TRBJ2-7 and V is TRBV4-2, with no clear D. V was pared by 1 base and J by 0 bases, with 10 bases between. Germline V gene sequence: CDR1 LGHNA, CDR2 YNFKEQ. The CDR3 is 15 amino acids.

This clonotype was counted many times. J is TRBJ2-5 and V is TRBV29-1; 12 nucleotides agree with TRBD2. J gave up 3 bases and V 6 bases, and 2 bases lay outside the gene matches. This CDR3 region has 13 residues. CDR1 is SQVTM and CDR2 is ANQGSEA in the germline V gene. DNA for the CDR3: TGCAGCGTCCGACTAGCGGGGGAAGAGACCCAGTACTTC. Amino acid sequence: CSVRLAGEETQYF.

The CDR3 loop is CASSQWGPYNSPLHF. DNA for the CDR3: TGTGCCAGCAGCCAATGGGGACCCTATAATTCACCCCTCCACTTT. J is TRBJ1-6 and V is TRBV16; possible D gene TRBD1, 5 bases. The CDR3 has 15 amino acids. The V gene's germline CDR1 is KGHSY and CDR2 FQNENV. The ends were cut back, 1 base at V and 2 bases at J, with 6 bases in the middle.

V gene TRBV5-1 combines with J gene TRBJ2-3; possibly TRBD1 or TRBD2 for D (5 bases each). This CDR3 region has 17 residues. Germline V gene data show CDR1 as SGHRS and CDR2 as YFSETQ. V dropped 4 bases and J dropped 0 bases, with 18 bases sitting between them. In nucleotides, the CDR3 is TGCGCCAGCAGCATAGGGGCGGGCCGTGCTAGCACAGATACGCAGTATTTT. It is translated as CASSIGAGRASTDTQYF.

CDR3 coding DNA: TGCGCCAGCAGCTTACAGACTGGCCTCCAAAATCCTGAGCAGTTCTTC. Residues: CASSLQTGLQNPEQFF. V is TRBV5-1 and J is TRBJ2-1; no reliable D call. Germline V gene sequence: CDR1 SGHRS, CDR2 YFSETQ. V shed 2 bases and J shed 9 bases, with 21 bases lying between them. This CDR3 contains 16 residues.